This T cell receptor beta chain was captured in a study of blood T cell repertoires in COVID-19. Sequencing was performed with immunoSEQ multiplex PCR; in TCRdb, only in-frame clones are kept and a portion is missing. The repertoire holds fewer than 75,000 clones, roughly nine tenths seen once, with roughly 4% in the top ten. This clonotype was sampled from a man aged 50 to 59 with active COVID-19. The sequenced sample consisted of peripheral blood.

CDR3 in DNA: TGTGCCAGCAGTTTTAGAGAGACCCAGTACTTC. Amino acids: CASSFRETQYF. The chain uses TRBV28 and TRBJ2-5; D is undetermined. This CDR3 region has 11 residues. V was cut by 3 bases and J by 4 bases, with 3 bases left in between. Germline V gene data show CDR1 as MDHEN and CDR2 as SYDVKM.